One sample yielded the 22 T cell receptor beta chains listed below, sequenced in a study of cytomegalovirus exposure and HLA in healthy donors. The primer mix had 60 Vbeta and 13 Jbeta primers. Profiled with immunoSEQ multiplex PCR; TCRdb holds only in-frame clones, not every one. The top ten hold roughly 3.6% of the sample, which has about 110,000 clones, around 79% seen once. The sequencing input was PBMCs. The receptors derive from a man between 60 and 70 years old in good health and CMV-seronegative.

The rearrangement links TRBV18 to TRBJ1-4; 9 bases are a match to TRBD1. Germline loops: CDR1 KGHSH, CDR2 LQKENI. The junction had 2 bases not matched to a gene; V was cut back by 4 bases and J by 8 bases. The CDR3 extends over 13 amino acids. The CDR3 here is CASSLGQGEKLFF. The CDR3 DNA follows: TGTGCCAGCTCACTTGGACAGGGGGAAAAACTGTTTTTT.

The chain recombines TRBV5-1 with TRBJ1-6; tentative D call: TRBD1 (5 bases). Deletions cut 3 bases from V and 7 bases from J, with 11 bases between. Germline CDR1 is SGHRS and CDR2 is YFSETQ. CDR3 length: 14 residues. Here the CDR3 DNA reads TGCGCCAGCAGCTGGGGGGATAAGAATTCACCCCTCCACTTT. It codes for CASSWGDKNSPLHF. Complete variable domain (other parts from reference TRBV5-1 and TRBJ1-6): KAGVTQTPRYLIKTRGQQVTLSCSPISGHRSVSWYQQTPGQGLQFLFEYFSETQRNKGNFPGRFSGRQFSNSRSEMNVSTLELGDSALYLCASSWGDKNSPLHFGNGTRLTVT.

The chain carries TRBV18 and TRBJ1-2, with D unresolved. V was clipped by 5 bases and J by 5 bases, with 9 bases between them. Germline CDR1 KGHSH, CDR2 LQKENI. This CDR3 contains 12 residues. CDR3 DNA sequence: TGTGCCAGCTCAGATGGTAGTTATGGCTACACCTTC. Its translation: CASSDGSYGYTF.

The chain is built from TRBV7-8 and TRBJ2-2, with D possibly matching TRBD1 (5 bases). V shed 5 bases and J shed 0 bases, with 13 bases lying between them. The CDR3 has 16 amino acids. CDR1 is SGHVS and CDR2 is FQNEAQ in the germline V gene. The CDR3 sequence is CASSPVDRSNTGELFF. CDR3 DNA: TGTGCCAGCAGCCCGGTCGACAGATCGAACACCGGGGAGCTGTTTTTT.

V and J are TRBV6-6 and TRBJ1-5, with a tentative D call TRBD1 (5 bases). The V gene lost 2 bases and the J gene lost 4 bases, with 15 bases spanning the gap. CDR3 length: 16 residues. Germline V gene sequence: CDR1 MNHNY, CDR2 SVGAGI (reference sequence). The CDR3 is CASSYRGREGNQPQHF. The DNA of the CDR3 is TGTGCCAGCAGTTACCGTGGCAGGGAGGGTAATCAGCCCCAGCATTTT.

The J gene is TRBJ1-6, the V gene TRBV27; D may be TRBD1 (5 bases). V was cut by 2 bases and J by 8 bases, with 13 bases left in between. Germline CDR1 is MNHEY and CDR2 is SMNVEV (reference sequence). The CDR3 loop spans 15 amino acids. The CDR3 region is CASSLRGTFDSPLHF. CDR3 DNA sequence: TGTGCCAGCAGTTTACGGGGGACGTTCGATTCACCCCTCCACTTT.

The chain is built from TRBV9 and TRBJ2-1, with no clear D. The CDR3 sequence is 16 residues long. The V gene lost 1 base and the J gene lost 0 bases, with 11 bases spanning the gap. Germline CDR1 and CDR2: SGDLS and YYNGEE. CDR3: CASSVLAGTSYNEQFF. The DNA of the CDR3 is TGTGCCAGCAGCGTACTTGCAGGTACCTCCTACAATGAGCAGTTCTTC.

The rearrangement uses TRBV5-4 and TRBJ1-1; the D gene is possibly TRBD1 (5 bases). V was trimmed by 0 bases and J by 3 bases, leaving 12 bases between them. The V gene's germline CDR1 is SGHNT and CDR2 YYREEE (reference sequence). The CDR3 is 15 amino acids. Here the CDR3 DNA reads TGTGCCAGCAGCTTGGCCTGGGCGGGGGACACTGAAGCTTTCTTT. Translating gives CASSLAWAGDTEAFF.

This clone has only a few counts. The CDR3 here is CASSLDGYSGNTIYF. The CDR3 coding sequence is TGCGCCAGCAGCTTGGACGGTTACTCTGGAAACACCATATATTTT. The chain employs TRBV5-1 and TRBJ1-3; D unclear. The V gene lost 0 bases and the J gene lost 0 bases, with 7 bases spanning the gap. The CDR3 runs 15 residues. Germline V gene lookup returns CDR1 SGHRS and CDR2 YFSETQ.

This clone appeared a single time. The J gene is TRBJ1-1, the V gene TRBV5-4, with 7 positions matching TRBD1. Trimming took 5 bases from V and 2 from J; bases not matched to a gene: 6. Germline loops: CDR1 SGHNT, CDR2 YYREEE (reference sequence). The CDR3 has 14 residues. The CDR3 nucleotides are TGTGCCAGCAGGCGCGCAGGGGGAAACACTGAAGCTTTCTTT. Translated: CASRRAGGNTEAFF.

J is TRBJ1-2 and V is TRBV7-7; unclear D gene. CDR3 length: 10 residues. The germline V gene encodes CDR1 SSHAT and CDR2 FNYEAQ (reference sequence). With 8 bases removed from V and 7 bases from J, the gap between germline ends came to 8 bases. The CDR3 here is CASVRGGYTF. The CDR3 DNA reads TGTGCCAGCGTGAGAGGTGGCTACACCTTC.

This clone came up once. The V call is TRBV19, the J call TRBJ1-2, with 12 bases matching TRBD1. Looked up from germline, CDR1 is LNHDA and CDR2 is SQIVND (reference sequence). The CDR3 covers 15 residues. J was trimmed by 10 bases and V by 0 bases; bases with no gene match: 6. CDR3 sequence (DNA): TGTGCCAGTAGTATAGACGTTGGGACAGGGGGCTTCTACACCTTC. This encodes CASSIDVGTGGFYTF.

This clone has just one count. This rearrangement joins TRBV6-5 to TRBJ2-7, with 9 bases lining up with TRBD1. Germline V gene sequence: CDR1 MNHEY, CDR2 SVGAGI. The V and J ends lost 5 bases and 2 bases, in that order; junction bases with no gene match: 7. The CDR3 is 15 amino acids. The CDR3, as DNA: TGTGCCAGCAGTAGACCGGGACAGGGTCCCTACGAGCAGTACTTC. It translates to CASSRPGQGPYEQYF.

The CDR3 DNA follows: TGTGCCAGCAGGACCGGGACAGGGGACACTGAAGCTTTCTTT. Its translation: CASRTGTGDTEAFF. The chain is built from TRBV5-8 and TRBJ1-1; 10 bases line up with TRBD1. From germline, CDR1 is SGHTS and CDR2 YDEGEE. CDR3 length: 14 amino acids. V dropped 5 bases and J dropped 3; count of bases not matched to a gene: 4.

This clone was counted between two and nine times. J is TRBJ1-5 and V is TRBV7-9; D may be TRBD1 (5 bases). CDR3 length equals 13 residues. Germline-derived CDR1 and CDR2 are SEHNR and FQNEAQ (reference sequence). Trimming shortened V by 6 bases and J by 1 base, and 7 bases separated the two germline ends. The DNA of the CDR3 is TGTGCCAGCAGGCGGGACAGCAATCAGCCCCAGCATTTT. Translated, it gives CASRRDSNQPQHF.

The rearrangement links TRBV7-2 to TRBJ1-4, with D possibly being TRBD1 (6 bases). CDR1 is SGHTA and CDR2 is FQGNSA in the germline V gene. V was trimmed by 5 bases and J by 7 bases, leaving 14 bases between them. The CDR3 spans 14 residues. The CDR3 coding sequence is TGTGCCAGCAGCCTAGGGGGGGGGTTTGAAAAACTGTTTTTT. Protein product: CASSLGGGFEKLFF.

V gene TRBV9 combines with J gene TRBJ2-6, with 8 bases lining up with TRBD1. V shed 4 bases and J 0 bases; nucleotides not matched to a gene: 6. Germline V gene lookup returns CDR1 SGDLS and CDR2 YYNGEE. The CDR3 spans 17 residues. DNA for the CDR3: TGTGCCAGCAGCACCCGACAGGGGAGCTCTGGGGCCAACGTCCTGACTTTC. Translated: CASSTRQGSSGANVLTF. The entire variable domain, with the rest obtained from reference TRBV9 and TRBJ2-6, is as follows: DSGVTQTPKHLITATGQRVTLRCSPRSGDLSVYWYQQSLDQGLQFLIQYYNGEERAKGNILERFSAQQFPDLHSELNLSSLELGDSALYFCASSTRQGSSGANVLTFGAGSRLTVL.

This chain joins TRBV9 and TRBJ1-2; 9 nucleotides line up with TRBD1. Germline trimming cut 4 bases from V and 6 bases from J; bases unmatched to any gene: 7. Germline CDR1 is SGDLS and CDR2 is YYNGEE. The CDR3 length is 14 residues. DNA for the CDR3: TGTGCCAGCAGCATCGGGACAGGGAGCGATGGCTACACCTTC. Translating it yields CASSIGTGSDGYTF. Full variable domain (outside the CDR3, taken from reference TRBV9 and TRBJ1-2): DSGVTQTPKHLITATGQRVTLRCSPRSGDLSVYWYQQSLDQGLQFLIQYYNGEERAKGNILERFSAQQFPDLHSELNLSSLELGDSALYFCASSIGTGSDGYTFGSGTRLTVV.

The V gene is TRBV6-1, the J gene TRBJ1-1, with 7 bases that match TRBD1. Germline V lookup: CDR1 MNHNS, CDR2 SASEGT. V lost 6 bases and J lost 0; bases outside the gene matches: 4. The CDR3 spans 14 residues. The CDR3, as DNA: TGTGCCAGCAGGGGGGACAGACTGAACACTGAAGCTTTCTTT. Encoded protein: CASRGDRLNTEAFF.

The V and J genes are TRBV28 and TRBJ2-2, with 11 bases identical to TRBD2. The CDR3 loop spans 16 amino acids. V gave up 5 bases and J gave up 7 bases; unmatched junction bases: 9. The germline gives CDR1 MDHEN, CDR2 SYDVKM. CDR3 protein: CASSVTSGGMIGELFF. CDR3 in DNA: TGTGCCAGCAGTGTCACTAGCGGGGGTATGATCGGGGAGCTGTTTTTT.

The chain has TRBV28 and TRBJ2-7, with 8 bases matching TRBD1. The CDR3 consists of 14 residues. The V and J ends lost 8 bases and 12 bases, in that order; junction bases with no gene match: 18. The germline gives CDR1 MDHEN, CDR2 SYDVKM. In DNA form, the CDR3 reads TGTGCCAGCCTTTACTCACCGGGGACAGGCGAACCGTACTTC. It codes for CASLYSPGTGEPYF.

The chain has TRBV18 and TRBJ2-5, with D unresolved. This CDR3 region has 14 residues. V was cut by 2 bases and J by 1 base, with 8 bases left in between. The germline gives CDR1 KGHSH, CDR2 LQKENI. The CDR3 DNA reads as TGTGCCAGCTCACCAGATCGGGTCCAAGAGACCCAGTACTTC. It is translated as CASSPDRVQETQYF. The variable domain in full, with the rest retrieved from reference TRBV18 and TRBJ2-5, is NAGVMQNPRHLVRRRGQEARLRCSPMKGHSHVYWYRQLPEEGLKFMVYLQKENIIDESGMPKERFSAEFPKEGPSILRIQQVVRGDSAAYFCASSPDRVQETQYFGPGTRLLVL.